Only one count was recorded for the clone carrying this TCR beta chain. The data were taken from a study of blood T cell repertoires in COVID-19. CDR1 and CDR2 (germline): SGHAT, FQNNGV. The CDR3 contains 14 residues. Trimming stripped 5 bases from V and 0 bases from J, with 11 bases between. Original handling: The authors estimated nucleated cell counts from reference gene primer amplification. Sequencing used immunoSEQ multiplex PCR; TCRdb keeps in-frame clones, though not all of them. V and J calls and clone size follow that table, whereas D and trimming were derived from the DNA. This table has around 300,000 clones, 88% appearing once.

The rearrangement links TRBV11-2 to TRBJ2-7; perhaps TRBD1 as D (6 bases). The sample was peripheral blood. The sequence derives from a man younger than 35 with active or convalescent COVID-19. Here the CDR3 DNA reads TGTGCCAGCAGCCTGGACAGATCCTCCTACGAGCAGTACTTC. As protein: CASSLDRSSYEQYF.